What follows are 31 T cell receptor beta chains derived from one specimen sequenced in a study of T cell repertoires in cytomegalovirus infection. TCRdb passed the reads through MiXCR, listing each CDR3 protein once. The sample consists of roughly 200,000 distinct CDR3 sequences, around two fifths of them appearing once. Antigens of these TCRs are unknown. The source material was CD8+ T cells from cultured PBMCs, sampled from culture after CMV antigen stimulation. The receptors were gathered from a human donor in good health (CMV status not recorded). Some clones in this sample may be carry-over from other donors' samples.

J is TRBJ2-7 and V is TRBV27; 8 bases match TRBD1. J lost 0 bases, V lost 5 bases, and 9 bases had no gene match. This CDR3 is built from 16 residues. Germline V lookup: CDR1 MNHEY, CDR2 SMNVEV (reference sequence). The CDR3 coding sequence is TGTGCCAGCAGTCCCTCGACAGGGGAAAGCTCCTACGAGCAGTACTTC. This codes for CASSPSTGESSYEQYF.

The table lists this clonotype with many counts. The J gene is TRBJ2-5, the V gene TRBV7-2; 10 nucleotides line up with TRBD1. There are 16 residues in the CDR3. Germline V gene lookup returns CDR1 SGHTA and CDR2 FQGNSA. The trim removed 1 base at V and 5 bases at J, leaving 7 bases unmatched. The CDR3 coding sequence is TGTGCCAGCAGCTTAGGGGAGACAGGGGGCTGGGAGACCCAGTACTTC. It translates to CASSLGETGGWETQYF. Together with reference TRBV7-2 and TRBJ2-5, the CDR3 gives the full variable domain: GAGVSQSPSNKVTEKGKDVELRCDPISGHTALYWYRQSLGQGLEFLIYFQGNSAPDKSGLPSDRFSAERTGGSVSTLTIQRTQQEDSAVYLCASSLGETGGWETQYFGPGTRLLVL.

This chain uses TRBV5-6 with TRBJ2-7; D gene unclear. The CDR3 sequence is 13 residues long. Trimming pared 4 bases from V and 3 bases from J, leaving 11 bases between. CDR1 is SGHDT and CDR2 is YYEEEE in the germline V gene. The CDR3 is CASSAGTLYEQYF. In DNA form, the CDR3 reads TGTGCCAGCAGCGCCGGTACTCTCTACGAGCAGTACTTC.

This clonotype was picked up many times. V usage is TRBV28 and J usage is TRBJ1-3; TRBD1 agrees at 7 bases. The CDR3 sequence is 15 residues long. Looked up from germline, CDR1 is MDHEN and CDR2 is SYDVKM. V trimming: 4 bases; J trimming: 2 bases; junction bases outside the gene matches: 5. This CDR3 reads CASSSDRETGNTIYF. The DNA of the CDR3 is TGTGCCAGCAGTTCTGACAGGGAAACTGGAAACACCATATATTTT.

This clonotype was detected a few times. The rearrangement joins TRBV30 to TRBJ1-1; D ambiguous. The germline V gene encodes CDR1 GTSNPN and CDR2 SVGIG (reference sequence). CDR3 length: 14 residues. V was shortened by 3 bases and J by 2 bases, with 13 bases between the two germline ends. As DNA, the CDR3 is TGTGCCTGGAGCCCGGGGTTTAGTAACACTGAAGCTTTCTTT. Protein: CAWSPGFSNTEAFF.

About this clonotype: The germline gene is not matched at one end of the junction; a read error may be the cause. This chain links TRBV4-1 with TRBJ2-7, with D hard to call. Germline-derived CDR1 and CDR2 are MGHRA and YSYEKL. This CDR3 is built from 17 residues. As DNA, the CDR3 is TGTGCCAGCAGCCAAGCGCTCCTTCTCCGGCCCATTTACGAGCAGTACTTC. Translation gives CASSQALLLRPIYEQYF.

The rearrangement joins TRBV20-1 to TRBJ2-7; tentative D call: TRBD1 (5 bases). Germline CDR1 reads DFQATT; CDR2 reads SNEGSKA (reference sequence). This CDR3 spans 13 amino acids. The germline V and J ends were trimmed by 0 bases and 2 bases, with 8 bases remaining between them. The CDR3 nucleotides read TGCAGTGCTAGAGAGGAAGGGGCCTACGAGCAGTACTTC. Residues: CSAREEGAYEQYF.

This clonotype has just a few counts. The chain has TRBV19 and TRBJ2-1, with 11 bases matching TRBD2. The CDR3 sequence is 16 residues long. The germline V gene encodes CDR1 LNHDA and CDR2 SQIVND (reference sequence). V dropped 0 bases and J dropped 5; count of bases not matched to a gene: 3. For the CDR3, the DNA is TGTGCCAGTAGTATAGAACTAGCGGGAGTCAACAATGAGCAGTTCTTC. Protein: CASSIELAGVNNEQFF.

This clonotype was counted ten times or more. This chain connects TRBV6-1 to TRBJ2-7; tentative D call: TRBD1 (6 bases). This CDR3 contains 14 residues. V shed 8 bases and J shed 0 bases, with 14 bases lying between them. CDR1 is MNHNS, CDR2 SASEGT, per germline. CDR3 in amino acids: CASVQGTFSYEQYF. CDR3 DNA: TGTGCCAGCGTCCAGGGGACATTCTCCTACGAGCAGTACTTC.

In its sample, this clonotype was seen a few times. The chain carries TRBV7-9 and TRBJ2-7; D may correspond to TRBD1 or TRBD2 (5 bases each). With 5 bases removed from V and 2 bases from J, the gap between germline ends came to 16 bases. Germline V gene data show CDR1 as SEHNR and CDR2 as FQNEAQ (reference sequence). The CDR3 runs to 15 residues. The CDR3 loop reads CASSTEGQAAYEQYF. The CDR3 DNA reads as TGTGCCAGCAGCACCGAGGGGCAGGCGGCCTACGAGCAGTACTTC.

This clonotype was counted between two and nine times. CDR3 nucleotide sequence: TGTGCCAGCAGCCCTAGCGGGAGGGCCTATCTCGAGCAGTACTTC. It translates to CASSPSGRAYLEQYF. The rearrangement joins TRBV7-9 to TRBJ2-7, with 12 bases fitting TRBD2. The length of the CDR3 is 15 residues. The V gene's germline CDR1 is SEHNR and CDR2 FQNEAQ (reference sequence). The trim removed 5 bases at V and 6 bases at J, leaving 8 bases unmatched.

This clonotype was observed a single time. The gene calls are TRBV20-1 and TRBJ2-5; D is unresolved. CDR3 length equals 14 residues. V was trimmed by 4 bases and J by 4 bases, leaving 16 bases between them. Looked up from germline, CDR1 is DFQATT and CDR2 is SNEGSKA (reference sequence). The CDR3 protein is CSAILGEDPETQYF. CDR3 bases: TGCAGTGCTATACTCGGCGAGGACCCAGAGACCCAGTACTTC.

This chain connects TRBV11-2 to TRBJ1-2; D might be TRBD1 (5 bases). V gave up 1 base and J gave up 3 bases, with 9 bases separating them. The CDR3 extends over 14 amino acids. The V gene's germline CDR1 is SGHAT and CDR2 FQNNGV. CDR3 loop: CASSLVWGDYGYTF. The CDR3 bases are TGTGCCAGCAGCTTAGTCTGGGGCGACTATGGCTACACCTTC.

The DNA for the CDR3 is TGTGCCAGCAGATACGGGACTAGTGTTGGAGAGACCCAGTACTTC. Its protein is CASRYGTSVGETQYF. The chain is built from TRBV4-2 and TRBJ2-5; TRBD2 matches at 8 bases. With 6 bases clipped from V and 4 bases from J, the junction kept 10 bases outside the gene matches. Germline V CDR1 and CDR2: LGHNA, YNFKEQ. The CDR3 sequence is 15 residues long.

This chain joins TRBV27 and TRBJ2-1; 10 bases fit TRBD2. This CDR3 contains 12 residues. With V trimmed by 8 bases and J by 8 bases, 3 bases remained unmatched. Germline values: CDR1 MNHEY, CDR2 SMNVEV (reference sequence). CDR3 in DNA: TGTGCCAGCGGGCTAGCGGGAGATGAGCAGTTCTTC. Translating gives CASGLAGDEQFF.

CDR3 bases: TGCAGTGCTTTGGCCCCGTCCTCCTCGGGAGCTAGCGACGAGCAGTACTTC. This encodes CSALAPSSSGASDEQYF. The rearrangement uses TRBV20-1 and TRBJ2-7, with D tentatively TRBD2 (6 bases). The ends were cut back, 5 bases at V and 5 bases at J, with 28 bases in the middle. CDR1 and CDR2 from the germline V gene are DFQATT and SNEGSKA (reference sequence). There are 17 residues in the CDR3.

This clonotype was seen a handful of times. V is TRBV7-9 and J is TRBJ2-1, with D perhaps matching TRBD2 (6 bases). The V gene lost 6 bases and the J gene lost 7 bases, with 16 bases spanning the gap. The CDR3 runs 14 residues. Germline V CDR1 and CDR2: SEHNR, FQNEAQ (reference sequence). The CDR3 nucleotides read TGTGCCAGCAGTTTGACATCGGGAGTTAATGAGCAGTTCTTC. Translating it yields CASSLTSGVNEQFF. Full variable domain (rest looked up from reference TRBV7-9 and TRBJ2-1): DTGVSQNPRHKITKRGQNVTFRCDPISEHNRLYWYRQTLGQGPEFLTYFQNEAQLEKSRLLSDRFSAERPKGSFSTLEIQRTEQGDSAMYLCASSLTSGVNEQFFGPGTRLTVL.

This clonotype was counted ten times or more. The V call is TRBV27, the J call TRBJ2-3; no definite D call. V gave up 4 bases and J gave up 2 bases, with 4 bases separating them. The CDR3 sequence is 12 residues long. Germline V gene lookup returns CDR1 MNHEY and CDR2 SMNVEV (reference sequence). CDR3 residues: CASSYSTDTQYF. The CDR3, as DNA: TGTGCCAGCAGTTATTCCACAGATACGCAGTATTTT.

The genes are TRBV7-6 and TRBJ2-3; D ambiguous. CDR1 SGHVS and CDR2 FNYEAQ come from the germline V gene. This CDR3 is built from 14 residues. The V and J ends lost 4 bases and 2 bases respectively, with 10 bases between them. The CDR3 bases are TGTGCCAGCAGCTCCTCGACGTTCACAGATACGCAGTATTTT. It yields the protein CASSSSTFTDTQYF.

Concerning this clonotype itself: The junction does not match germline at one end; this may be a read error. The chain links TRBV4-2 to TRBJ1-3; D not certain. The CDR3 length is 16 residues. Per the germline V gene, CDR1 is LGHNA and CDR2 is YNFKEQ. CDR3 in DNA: TGTGCAAGCAGCCGCGTGGAAGGAGAAGGTGGAAACACCATATATTTT. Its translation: CASSRVEGEGGNTIYF.

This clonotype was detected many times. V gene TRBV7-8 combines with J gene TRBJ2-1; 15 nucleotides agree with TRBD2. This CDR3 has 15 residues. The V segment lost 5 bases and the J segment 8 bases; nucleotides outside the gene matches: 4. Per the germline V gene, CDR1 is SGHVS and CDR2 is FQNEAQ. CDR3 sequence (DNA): TGTGCCAGCAGCGCGGGACTAGCGGGAGGACATGAGCAGTTCTTC. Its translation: CASSAGLAGGHEQFF.

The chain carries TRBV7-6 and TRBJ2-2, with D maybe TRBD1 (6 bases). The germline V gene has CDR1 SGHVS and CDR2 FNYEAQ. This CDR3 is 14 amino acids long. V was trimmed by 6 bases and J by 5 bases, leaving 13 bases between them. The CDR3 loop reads CASRVQGGTGELFF. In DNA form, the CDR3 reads TGTGCCAGCAGGGTACAGGGCGGGACCGGGGAGCTGTTTTTT.

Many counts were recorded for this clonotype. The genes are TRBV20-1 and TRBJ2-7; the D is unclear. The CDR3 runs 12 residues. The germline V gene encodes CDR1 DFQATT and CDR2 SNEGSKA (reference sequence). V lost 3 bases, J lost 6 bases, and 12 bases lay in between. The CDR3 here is CSASPLLGEQYF. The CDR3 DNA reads TGCAGTGCTAGCCCACTTCTCGGCGAGCAGTACTTC.

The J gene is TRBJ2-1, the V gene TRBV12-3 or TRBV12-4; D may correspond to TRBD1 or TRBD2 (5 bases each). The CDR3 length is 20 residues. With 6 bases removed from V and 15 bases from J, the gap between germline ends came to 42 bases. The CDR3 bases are TGTGCCAGCAGCTCCCTAAGCCTCCTTGGGGGAGAAAGTTCCTACAATGAGACGTTCTTC. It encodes CASSSLSLLGGESSYNETFF.

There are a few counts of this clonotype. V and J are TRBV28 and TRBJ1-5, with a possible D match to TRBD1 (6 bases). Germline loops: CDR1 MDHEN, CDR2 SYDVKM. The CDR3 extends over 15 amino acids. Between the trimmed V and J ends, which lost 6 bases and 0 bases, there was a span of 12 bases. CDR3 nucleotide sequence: TGTGCCAGCAGCCTTAAGGGGGTTAGCAATCAGCCCCAGCATTTT. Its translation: CASSLKGVSNQPQHF. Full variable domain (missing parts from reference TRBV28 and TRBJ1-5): DVKVTQSSRYLVKRTGEKVFLECVQDMDHENMFWYRQDPGLGLRLIYFSYDVKMKEKGDIPEGYSVSREKKERFSLILESASTNQTSMYLCASSLKGVSNQPQHFGDGTRLSIL.

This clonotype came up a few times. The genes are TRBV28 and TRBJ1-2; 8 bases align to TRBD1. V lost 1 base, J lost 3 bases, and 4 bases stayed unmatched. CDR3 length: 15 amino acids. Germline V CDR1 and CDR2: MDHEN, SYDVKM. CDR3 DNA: TGTGCCAGCAGTTTATCGGACAGGGTTCACTATGGCTACACCTTC. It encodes CASSLSDRVHYGYTF.

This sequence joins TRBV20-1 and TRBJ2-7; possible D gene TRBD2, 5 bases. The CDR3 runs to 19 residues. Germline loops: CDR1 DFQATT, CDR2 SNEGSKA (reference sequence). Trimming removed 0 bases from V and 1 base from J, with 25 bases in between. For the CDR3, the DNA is TGCAGTGCTAGAGATCGGGATGTCCAAAGGGTGGGTTGGTCCTACGAGCAGTACTTC. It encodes CSARDRDVQRVGWSYEQYF.

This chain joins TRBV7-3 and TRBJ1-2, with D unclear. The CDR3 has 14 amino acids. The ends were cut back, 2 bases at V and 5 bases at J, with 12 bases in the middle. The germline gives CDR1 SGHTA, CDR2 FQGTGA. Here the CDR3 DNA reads TGTGCCAGCAGCTTAGGTGTAGGTCCGTATGGCTACACCTTC. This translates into CASSLGVGPYGYTF.

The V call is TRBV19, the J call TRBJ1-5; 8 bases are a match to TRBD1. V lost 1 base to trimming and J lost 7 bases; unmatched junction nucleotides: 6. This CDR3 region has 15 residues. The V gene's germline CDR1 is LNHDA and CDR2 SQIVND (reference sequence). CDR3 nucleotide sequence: TGTGCCAGTAGTATAGGCAGGGGGCTTCGACAGCCCCAGCATTTT. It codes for CASSIGRGLRQPQHF.

The CDR3 region has the DNA TGTGCCAGCAGTTACGGGGGCCCGAACACTGAAGCTTTCTTT. Protein product: CASSYGGPNTEAFF. V is TRBV27 and J is TRBJ1-1, with D possibly matching TRBD1 (6 bases). The V gene lost 4 bases and the J gene lost 1 base, with 10 bases spanning the gap. Germline values: CDR1 MNHEY, CDR2 SMNVEV (reference sequence). The CDR3 contains 14 residues.

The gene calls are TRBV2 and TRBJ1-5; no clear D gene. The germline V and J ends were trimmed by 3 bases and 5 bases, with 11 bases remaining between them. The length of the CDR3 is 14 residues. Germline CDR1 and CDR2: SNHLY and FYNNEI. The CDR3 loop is CASSDPEGDQPQHF. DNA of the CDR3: TGTGCCAGCAGTGACCCAGAGGGAGATCAGCCCCAGCATTTT.